This T cell receptor (beta chain) is drawn from a study of blood T cell repertoires in COVID-19. Trimming shortened V by 6 bases and J by 1 base, and 13 bases separated the two germline ends. The CDR3 is 13 residues long. Germline-derived CDR1 and CDR2 are SQVTM and ANQGSEA. Method: immunoSEQ multiplex PCR; TCRdb's copy keeps in-frame clones and lacks some. This sample yields 190,000 or so clones, of which about 90% are seen a single time; less than 1.5% belongs to the top ten. Cohort placement rested on clinical history that participants reported themselves. This clone was counted between two and nine times.

Sequencing used PBMCs or T cells enriched from blood (not recorded which). The chain links TRBV29-1 to TRBJ2-7; maybe TRBD2 (6 bases). The clonotype originates from a man aged 25-40 years who had recovered from COVID-19. CDR3 DNA sequence: TGCAGCGTCCCCGGGGCGGGGTCCTACGAGCAGTACTTC. Translation: CSVPGAGSYEQYF.